These 28 T cell receptor beta chains originate from one sample sequenced in a study of shared clonotypes between healthy human individuals. The table came from immunoSEQ multiplex PCR; TCRdb's copy has only in-frame clones and leaves some out. The sample lists roughly 2,500,000 clones, approximately 94% seen once, with approximately 0.36% in the top ten. The source material was naive CD4+ T cells from PBMCs. Regarding subset: CD45RA+ positively selected. The origin of the receptors is a man younger than 35 in good health. Some clones in this sample may be carry-over from other donors' samples.

The chain carries TRBV10-3 and TRBJ2-1; 11 bases line up with TRBD2. Trimming cost V 4 bases and J 6 bases; bases outside gene matches: 14. The CDR3 runs 18 residues. CDR1 and CDR2 from the germline V gene are ENHRY and SYGVKD. The CDR3 coding sequence is TGTGCCATCAGTGGGGGGGCTAGCGGGAGGTCACAGAGCAATGAGCAGTTCTTC. Its protein is CAISGGASGRSQSNEQFF.

This chain uses TRBV14 with TRBJ1-1, with unresolved D. V was cut by 1 base and J by 1 base, with 7 bases left in between. CDR3 size: 14 residues. Germline V gives CDR1 SGHDN, CDR2 FVKESK. The CDR3 DNA is TGTGCCAGCAGCCAAGGAGACAAGAACACTGAAGCTTTCTTT. As protein: CASSQGDKNTEAFF.

The CDR3 nucleotides are TGTGCCACCAGCCGAACCTATGATCAGGGTTTGGGCTACACCTTC. Amino acid sequence: CATSRTYDQGLGYTF. The chain uses TRBV15 and TRBJ1-2, with D tentatively TRBD1 (5 bases). This CDR3 comprises 15 residues. With 5 bases removed from V and 8 bases from J, the gap between germline ends came to 21 bases. CDR1 is LNHNV and CDR2 is YYDKDF in the germline V gene (reference sequence).

The chain couples TRBV7-7 to TRBJ2-5; 11 bases align to TRBD1. V was clipped by 8 bases and J by 4 bases; unmatched bases: 9. Germline-derived CDR1 and CDR2 are SSHAT and FNYEAQ (reference sequence). The CDR3 length is 15 residues. The CDR3 spells CASGPGTGGGETQYF. CDR3 DNA sequence: TGTGCCAGCGGCCCCGGGACAGGGGGTGGAGAGACCCAGTACTTC.

The chain is built from TRBV20-1 and TRBJ2-7; 7 bases map to TRBD1. V lost 7 bases and J lost 6; bases outside the gene matches: 6. CDR1 is DFQATT and CDR2 is SNEGSKA in the germline V gene (reference sequence). There are 11 residues in the CDR3. CDR3 nucleotides: TGCAGTGTCCCGACAGGGCGCGAGCAGTACTTC. As protein: CSVPTGREQYF.

CDR3 sequence: CASSPTGRGLRGSYEQYF. The CDR3 nucleotides read TGTGCCAGCAGCCCGACAGGACGGGGCCTTCGGGGCTCCTACGAGCAGTACTTC. The chain combines TRBV14 with TRBJ2-7, with a tentative D call TRBD1 (6 bases). The CDR3 has 18 amino acids. Germline CDR1 reads SGHDN; CDR2 reads FVKESK. Trimming left V 4 bases short and J 0 bases short, with 22 bases between.

The genes are TRBV5-1 and TRBJ2-3, with 10 positions matching TRBD1. Germline V gene lookup returns CDR1 SGHRS and CDR2 YFSETQ. There are 18 residues in the CDR3. V was pared by 0 bases and J by 0 bases, with 7 bases of the junction left unmatched. Written as DNA, the CDR3 is TGCGCCAGCAGCTTGGCCCGACAGGGGGCTTGGAGCACAGATACGCAGTATTTT. Residues: CASSLARQGAWSTDTQYF.

The chain combines TRBV19 with TRBJ2-5, with D tentatively TRBD1 (5 bases). V shed 6 bases and J shed 0 bases, with 14 bases lying between them. This CDR3 comprises 15 residues. Germline-derived CDR1 and CDR2 are LNHDA and SQIVND (reference sequence). The CDR3 bases are TGTGCCAGTAGCCCCAAGGGGTGGTACCAAGAGACCCAGTACTTC. Its protein is CASSPKGWYQETQYF.

The V call is TRBV7-3, the J call TRBJ2-7; 9 bases are shared with TRBD1. CDR1 is SGHTA, CDR2 FQGTGA, per germline. Trimming at V came to 5 bases and at J to 2 bases, leaving 4 bases not matched to a gene. CDR3 size: 14 residues. CDR3 coding DNA: TGTGCCAGCAGCCCCGACAGGGGGGCCTACGAGCAGTACTTC. The encoded protein is CASSPDRGAYEQYF.

The chain employs TRBV7-9 and TRBJ2-5, with D perhaps matching TRBD1 (5 bases). V shed 0 bases and J shed 2 bases, with 10 bases lying between them. From germline, CDR1 is SEHNR and CDR2 FQNEAQ (reference sequence). The CDR3 loop spans 15 amino acids. CDR3 protein: CASSLAAQGQETQYF. In nucleotides, the CDR3 is TGTGCCAGCAGCTTAGCGGCCCAGGGTCAAGAGACCCAGTACTTC.

Points on this clone: In the same sample, other DNA sequences code for this CDR3. This sequence joins TRBV6-6 and TRBJ1-5, with TRBD1 identical over 8 bases. Trimming took 5 bases from V and 6 from J; bases not matched to a gene: 3. The germline V gene encodes CDR1 MNHNY and CDR2 SVGAGI (reference sequence). The CDR3 runs 13 residues. DNA for the CDR3: TGTGCCAGCAGTGGTGACAGGGGTCAGCCCCAGCATTTT. Translated: CASSGDRGQPQHF.

The rearrangement uses TRBV5-4 and TRBJ2-1; the D is unclear. The CDR3 sequence is 15 residues long. Per germline, CDR1 SGHNT and CDR2 YYREEE (reference sequence). Trimming removed 2 bases at V and 0 bases at J, with 9 bases between. DNA for the CDR3: TGTGCCAGCAGCTTCGATTTCAGCTCCTACAATGAGCAGTTCTTC. As protein: CASSFDFSSYNEQFF.

The V call is TRBV18, the J call TRBJ1-4; 9 bases map to TRBD1. Unmatched junction bases numbered 6, after V lost 0 bases and J lost 7 bases. Germline CDR1 and CDR2: KGHSH and LQKENI. CDR3 length: 16 amino acids. The DNA of the CDR3 is TGTGCCAGCTCACCACCGGAGGGGACAGGGAGTGAAAAACTGTTTTTT. Encoded protein: CASSPPEGTGSEKLFF.

The V call is TRBV2, the J call TRBJ1-3; perhaps TRBD1 as D (6 bases). The CDR3 has 15 residues. The V gene's germline CDR1 is SNHLY and CDR2 FYNNEI. Trimming left V 4 bases short and J 4 bases short, with 14 bases between. In DNA form, the CDR3 reads TGTGCCAGCAGTGTCAGTGGGACAAACGGAAACACCATATATTTT. Its protein is CASSVSGTNGNTIYF.

The gene calls are TRBV7-8 and TRBJ2-6; D not certain. Between the trimmed V and J ends, which lost 5 bases and 4 bases, there was a span of 18 bases. CDR3 length equals 17 residues. Looked up from germline, CDR1 is SGHVS and CDR2 is FQNEAQ. The CDR3 sequence is CASSHRIRAAGANVLTF. Here the CDR3 DNA reads TGTGCCAGCAGCCACCGAATCCGGGCGGCAGGGGCCAACGTCCTGACTTTC.

The chain links TRBV6-5 to TRBJ2-7; the D is unclear. The CDR3 spans 16 residues. V lost 0 bases to trimming and J lost 0 bases, with 12 bases between them. Germline V CDR1 and CDR2: MNHEY, SVGAGI. CDR3 bases: TGTGCCAGCAGTTACTCGTACAGTGGTAACTCCTACGAGCAGTACTTC. This sequence encodes CASSYSYSGNSYEQYF.

The chain carries TRBV15 and TRBJ2-5; D gene ambiguous. Germline V gives CDR1 LNHNV, CDR2 YYDKDF (reference sequence). This CDR3 region has 13 residues. V was shortened by 0 bases and J by 7 bases, with 9 bases between the two germline ends. The CDR3 DNA reads TGTGCCACCAGCAGAGATTCTCGCGGGACCCAGTACTTC. Its translation: CATSRDSRGTQYF.

The chain recombines TRBV7-2 with TRBJ1-1; no clear D. Germline CDR1 is SGHTA and CDR2 is FQGNSA. The CDR3 is 13 amino acids. The V end lost 2 bases, the J end lost 3 bases, and 7 bases lay between the germline ends. The CDR3, as DNA: TGTGCCAGCAGCTTAACGTCAGACACTGAAGCTTTCTTT. It encodes CASSLTSDTEAFF.

About this clone itself: Other DNA sequences of this sample code for an identical CDR3. V is TRBV14 and J is TRBJ2-1, with 11 bases lining up with TRBD2. Per the germline V gene, CDR1 is SGHDN and CDR2 is FVKESK. Trimming at V came to 3 bases and at J to 3 bases, leaving 1 base not matched to a gene. The CDR3 spans 15 residues. The CDR3 bases are TGTGCCAGCAGCCAGGGACTAGCGGACTACAATGAGCAGTTCTTC. It is translated as CASSQGLADYNEQFF.

The chain carries TRBV28 and TRBJ1-4; TRBD1 matches at 7 bases. Germline values: CDR1 MDHEN, CDR2 SYDVKM. CDR3 length: 13 residues. Trimming cost V 3 bases and J 8 bases; bases outside gene matches: 3. In nucleotides, the CDR3 is TGTGCCAGCAGTTTTAGGGGGCGGGAAAAACTGTTTTTT. This translates into CASSFRGREKLFF.

This clone was counted once. The chain has TRBV19 and TRBJ2-7; TRBD2 matches at 10 bases. From germline, CDR1 is LNHDA and CDR2 SQIVND (reference sequence). This CDR3 is 19 amino acids long. V was clipped by 1 base and J by 4 bases; unmatched bases: 16. The chain's CDR3 is CASSIARFKTSGNVYEQYF. In DNA form, the CDR3 reads TGTGCCAGTAGTATAGCCCGCTTCAAAACTAGCGGGAACGTTTACGAGCAGTACTTC.

Only one count was recorded for this clone. V and J are TRBV5-5 and TRBJ2-7; D call uncertain. Trimming left V 5 bases short and J 2 bases short, with 5 bases between. This CDR3 is built from 11 residues. Germline CDR1 is SGHKS and CDR2 is YYEKEE (reference sequence). The CDR3: CASRGTYEQYF. The CDR3 DNA follows: TGTGCCAGCAGGGGGACCTACGAGCAGTACTTC. The full variable domain, rest sourced from reference TRBV5-5 and TRBJ2-7, is DAGVTQSPTHLIKTRGQQVTLRCSPISGHKSVSWYQQVLGQGPQFIFQYYEKEERGRGNFPDRFSARQFPNYSSELNVNALLLGDSALYLCASRGTYEQYFGPGTRLTVT.

Only one count was recorded for this clone. The genes are TRBV27 and TRBJ2-1; D uncertain. Germline CDR1 MNHEY, CDR2 SMNVEV (reference sequence). This CDR3 spans 14 amino acids. The V gene lost 7 bases and the J gene lost 2 bases, with 12 bases spanning the gap. CDR3 protein: CASTPQRTYNEQFF. As DNA, the CDR3 is TGTGCCAGCACCCCCCAGAGAACCTACAATGAGCAGTTCTTC.

A remark on this clone: Other DNA sequences in this sample translate to the same CDR3. The chain links TRBV27 to TRBJ2-7; the match to TRBD2 covers 10 bases. The CDR3 is 16 residues long. CDR1 and CDR2 (germline): MNHEY, SMNVEV (reference sequence). V dropped 6 bases and J dropped 0; count of bases not matched to a gene: 8. This CDR3 reads CASRSSSGRASYEQYF. CDR3 DNA sequence: TGTGCCAGCAGGAGTTCGAGCGGGAGGGCCTCCTACGAGCAGTACTTC.

The chain has TRBV2 and TRBJ2-7, with D possibly TRBD2 on 6 matching bases. The germline CDR1 and CDR2 sequences are SNHLY and FYNNEI. Trimming stripped 6 bases from V and 0 bases from J, with 12 bases between. The CDR3 loop spans 14 amino acids. CDR3 sequence reads: CASRGTPSSYEQYF. DNA for the CDR3: TGTGCCAGCAGAGGGACTCCGAGCTCCTACGAGCAGTACTTC.

The chain joins TRBV18 to TRBJ2-4; no clear D. CDR3 length equals 14 residues. Germline CDR1 KGHSH, CDR2 LQKENI. The V end lost 6 bases, the J end lost 7 bases, and 16 bases lay between the germline ends. The CDR3, as DNA: TGTGCCAGCTCCTCTGGTCTTGCGGTGAACATTCAGTACTTC. It yields the protein CASSSGLAVNIQYF. The complete variable domain, with remaining parts taken from reference TRBV18 and TRBJ2-4, reads NAGVMQNPRHLVRRRGQEARLRCSPMKGHSHVYWYRQLPEEGLKFMVYLQKENIIDESGMPKERFSAEFPKEGPSILRIQQVVRGDSAAYFCASSSGLAVNIQYFGAGTRLSVL.

The chain joins TRBV19 to TRBJ1-1, with 9 positions matching TRBD1. This CDR3 is 16 amino acids long. With V trimmed by 9 bases and J by 2 bases, 13 bases remained unmatched. Germline lookup yields CDR1 LNHDA and CDR2 SQIVND (reference sequence). Written as DNA, the CDR3 is TGTGCCAGCGAGCCGATCCCGGGACAGGGAAACACTGAAGCTTTCTTT. Protein sequence: CASEPIPGQGNTEAFF.

This chain joins TRBV5-4 and TRBJ2-7; D is unclear. Germline CDR1 and CDR2: SGHNT and YYREEE (reference sequence). V lost 3 bases to trimming and J lost 7 bases, with 20 bases between them. The CDR3 loop spans 15 amino acids. CDR3 protein: CASSSASRAIGEQYF. CDR3 in DNA: TGTGCCAGCAGCTCCGCCTCTAGGGCTATAGGGGAGCAGTACTTC.